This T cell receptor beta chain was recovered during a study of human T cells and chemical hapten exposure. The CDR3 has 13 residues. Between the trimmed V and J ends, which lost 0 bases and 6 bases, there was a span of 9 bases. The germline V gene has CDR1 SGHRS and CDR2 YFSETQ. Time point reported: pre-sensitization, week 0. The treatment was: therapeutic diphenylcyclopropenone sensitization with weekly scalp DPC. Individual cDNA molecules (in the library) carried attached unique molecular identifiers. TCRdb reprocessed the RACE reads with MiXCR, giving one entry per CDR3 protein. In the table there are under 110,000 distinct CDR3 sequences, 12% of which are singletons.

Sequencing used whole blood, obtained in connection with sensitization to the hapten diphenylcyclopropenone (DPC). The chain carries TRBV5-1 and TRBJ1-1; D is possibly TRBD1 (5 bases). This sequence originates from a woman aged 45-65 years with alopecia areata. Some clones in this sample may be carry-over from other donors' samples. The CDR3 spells CASSLGLGAEAFF. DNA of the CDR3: TGCGCCAGCAGCTTGGGGTTAGGGGCTGAAGCTTTCTTT.